This T cell receptor (beta chain) originates from a study of blood T cell repertoires in COVID-19. Methods used by the authors: Counts of nucleated cells, estimated from reference gene primer amplification, were obtained. The table came from immunoSEQ multiplex PCR; TCRdb's copy has only in-frame clones and leaves some out. D and trimming come from the DNA, and the V and J calls and clone size come from that table. This sample has 100,000 to 150,000 clones, with about nine tenths found just once. In this sample, this clone turned up a few times. Germline CDR1 and CDR2: LNHDA and SQIVND (reference sequence). The CDR3 consists of 12 residues. V gave up 7 bases and J gave up 8 bases, with 11 bases separating them.

This chain connects TRBV19 to TRBJ1-4; the D is unclear. Sequenced material: peripheral blood. The TCR originated in a man aged 45-60 years with acute or convalescent COVID-19. The DNA of the CDR3 is TGTGCCAGTAACCGAAGGAGGGAAAAACTGTTTTTT. Encoded protein: CASNRRREKLFF.